This T cell receptor beta chain was found in a study of shared clonotypes between healthy human individuals. Replicate sorted-subset PCRs were loaded with 150 to 250 ng DNA, about 30,000 T cell genomes. Here immunoSEQ multiplex PCR was the method, and the copy in TCRdb shows in-frame clones only, minus some. This sample has under 600,000 clones, with almost 97% found just once. Worth noting for this clone: The antigen remains undetermined.

Regarding the study as a whole: Researchers sampled blood only, noting tissue repertoires likely differ.

The receptor comes from a woman aged 30 to 39 in good health. Sequenced sample: naive CD4+ T cells sorted from blood. This sample's subset: CD45RA+ positively selected.

The CDR3 reads CASSYWGQPNTEAFF. The CDR3 nucleotides read TGTGCCAGCAGTTACTGGGGACAGCCGAACACTGAAGCTTTCTTT. This chain joins TRBV6-5 and TRBJ1-1, with 7 bases fitting TRBD1. CDR3 size: 15 residues. The germline CDR1 and CDR2 sequences are MNHEY and SVGAGI. V lost 1 base and J lost 1; bases outside the gene matches: 3.